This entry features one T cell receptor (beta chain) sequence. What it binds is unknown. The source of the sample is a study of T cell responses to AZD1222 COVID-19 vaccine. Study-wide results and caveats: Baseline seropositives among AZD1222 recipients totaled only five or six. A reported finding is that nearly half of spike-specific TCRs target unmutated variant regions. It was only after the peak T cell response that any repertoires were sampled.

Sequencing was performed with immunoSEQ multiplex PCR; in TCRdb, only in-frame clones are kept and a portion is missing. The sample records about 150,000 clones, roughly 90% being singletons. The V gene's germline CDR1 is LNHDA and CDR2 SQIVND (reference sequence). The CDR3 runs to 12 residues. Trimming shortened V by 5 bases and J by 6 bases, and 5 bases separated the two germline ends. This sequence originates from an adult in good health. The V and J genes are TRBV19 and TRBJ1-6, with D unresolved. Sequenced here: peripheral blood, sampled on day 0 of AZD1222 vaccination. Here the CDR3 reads CASSGSNSPLHF. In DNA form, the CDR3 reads TGTGCCAGTAGTGGGAGTAATTCACCCCTCCACTTT.